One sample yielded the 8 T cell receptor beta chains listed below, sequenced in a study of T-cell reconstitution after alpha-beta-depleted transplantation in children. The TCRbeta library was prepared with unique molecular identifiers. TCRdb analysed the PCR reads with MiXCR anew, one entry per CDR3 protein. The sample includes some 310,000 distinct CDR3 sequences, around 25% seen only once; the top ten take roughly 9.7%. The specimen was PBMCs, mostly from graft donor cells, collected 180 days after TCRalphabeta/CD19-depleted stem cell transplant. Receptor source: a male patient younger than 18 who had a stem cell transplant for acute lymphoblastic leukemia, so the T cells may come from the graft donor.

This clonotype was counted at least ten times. The CDR3: CASSLGGLRDSPLHF. In DNA, the CDR3 is TGTGCCAGCAGCTTAGGGGGCCTGCGGGACTCACCCCTCCACTTT. V gene TRBV7-9 combines with J gene TRBJ1-6, with a weak D call TRBD1 (5 bases). Looked up from germline, CDR1 is SEHNR and CDR2 is FQNEAQ (reference sequence). V was cut by 1 base and J by 10 bases, with 14 bases left in between. This CDR3 region has 15 residues.

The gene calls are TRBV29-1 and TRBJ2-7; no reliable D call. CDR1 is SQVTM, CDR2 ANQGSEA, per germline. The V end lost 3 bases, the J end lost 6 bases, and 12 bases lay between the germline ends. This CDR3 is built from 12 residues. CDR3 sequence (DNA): TGCAGCGTTGAGGCCAAGACCACCGAGCAGTACTTC. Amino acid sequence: CSVEAKTTEQYF.

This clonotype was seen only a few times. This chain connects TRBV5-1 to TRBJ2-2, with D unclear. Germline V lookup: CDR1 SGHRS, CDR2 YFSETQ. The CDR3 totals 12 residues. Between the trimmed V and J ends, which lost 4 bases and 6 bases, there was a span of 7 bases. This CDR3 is CASSPVAGELFF. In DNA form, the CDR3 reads TGCGCCAGCAGCCCCGTTGCCGGGGAGCTGTTTTTT.

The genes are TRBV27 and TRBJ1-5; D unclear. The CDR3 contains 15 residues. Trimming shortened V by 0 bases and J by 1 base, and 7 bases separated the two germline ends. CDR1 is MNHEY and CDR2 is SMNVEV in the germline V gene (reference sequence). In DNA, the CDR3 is TGTGCCAGCAGTTTATCCGGGCCCAGCAATCAGCCCCAGCATTTT. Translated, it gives CASSLSGPSNQPQHF.

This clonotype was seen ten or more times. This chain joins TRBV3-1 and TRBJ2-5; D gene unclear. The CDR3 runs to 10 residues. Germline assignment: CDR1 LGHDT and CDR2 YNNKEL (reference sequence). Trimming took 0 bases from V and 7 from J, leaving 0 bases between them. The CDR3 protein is CASSQETQYF. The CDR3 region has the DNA TGTGCCAGCAGCCAAGAGACCCAGTACTTC.

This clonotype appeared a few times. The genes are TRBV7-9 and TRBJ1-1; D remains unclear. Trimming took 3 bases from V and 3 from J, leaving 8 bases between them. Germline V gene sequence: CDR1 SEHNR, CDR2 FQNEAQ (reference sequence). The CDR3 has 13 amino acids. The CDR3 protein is CASSFTTYTEAFF. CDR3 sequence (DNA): TGTGCCAGCAGCTTCACGACCTACACTGAAGCTTTCTTT.

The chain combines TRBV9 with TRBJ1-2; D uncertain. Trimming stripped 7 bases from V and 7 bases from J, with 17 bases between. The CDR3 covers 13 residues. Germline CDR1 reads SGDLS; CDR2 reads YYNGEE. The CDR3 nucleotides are TGTGCCAGCGTACAACCCAGGTCGCCTGGCTACACCTTC. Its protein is CASVQPRSPGYTF.

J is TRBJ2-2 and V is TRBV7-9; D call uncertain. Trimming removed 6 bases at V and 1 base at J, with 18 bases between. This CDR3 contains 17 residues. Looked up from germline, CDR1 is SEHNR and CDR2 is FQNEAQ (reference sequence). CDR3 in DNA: TGTGCCAGCAGTTTTAGCTTGGGTCCCCTGAACACCGGGGAGCTGTTTTTT. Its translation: CASSFSLGPLNTGELFF.